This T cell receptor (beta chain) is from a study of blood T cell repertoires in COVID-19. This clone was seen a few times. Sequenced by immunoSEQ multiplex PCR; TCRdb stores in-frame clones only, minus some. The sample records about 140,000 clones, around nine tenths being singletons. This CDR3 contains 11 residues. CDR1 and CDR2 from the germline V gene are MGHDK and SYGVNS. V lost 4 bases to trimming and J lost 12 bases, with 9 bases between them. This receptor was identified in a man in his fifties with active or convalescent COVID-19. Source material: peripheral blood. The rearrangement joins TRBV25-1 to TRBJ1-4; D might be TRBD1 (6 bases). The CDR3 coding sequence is TGTGCCAGCAGTGTAACAGGGCAACTGTTTTTT. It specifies CASSVTGQLFF.